This T cell receptor beta chain was captured in a study of blood T cell repertoires in COVID-19. Whole-study context: Acute and convalescent COVID-19 specimens originated in the United States, Italy and Spain.

Under the authors' procedure: Estimated nucleated cell counts came from reference gene primer amplification. Clones were read by immunoSEQ multiplex PCR, and TCRdb kept only the in-frame ones, dropping some. That table supplies the V and J calls and clone size; D and trimming were determined from the DNA. Here the sample spans approximately 150,000 clones, around four fifths being singletons. Enrolment of Seattle patients took place during active infection, and they were followed longitudinally. Per the germline V gene, CDR1 is MDHEN and CDR2 is SYDVKM. The ends lost 5 bases at V and 5 bases at J; junction bases unmatched: 6. The CDR3 spans 14 residues.

The sequenced sample was peripheral blood. This clonotype was sampled from a woman older than 75 with COVID-19, enrolled during active disease. This sequence joins TRBV28 and TRBJ2-3; TRBD2 matches 8 bases. The DNA of the CDR3 is TGTGCCAGCAGTCCACGGGGGGGGTTAGATACGCAGTATTTT. It is translated as CASSPRGGLDTQYF.